These 24 T cell receptor beta chains originate from one sample sequenced in a study of blood T cell repertoires in COVID-19. Assay used: immunoSEQ multiplex PCR; TCRdb lists only in-frame clones, some missing. The sample has tens of thousands of clones, 78% seen once. Sequenced material: peripheral blood. The receptors were gathered from a human donor in a cohort sampled during active COVID-19.

The CDR3: CASSDRSSSGNTIYF. The CDR3 bases are TGTGCCAGCAGTGACAGGTCTTCCTCTGGAAACACCATATATTTT. The J gene is TRBJ1-3, the V gene TRBV6-6; a possible D gene is TRBD1 (6 bases). Per the germline V gene, CDR1 is MNHNY and CDR2 is SVGAGI (reference sequence). CDR3 size: 15 residues. The V and J ends lost 5 bases and 0 bases respectively, with 11 bases between them.

J is TRBJ1-1 and V is TRBV19; D might be TRBD1 (5 bases). Germline V gene data show CDR1 as LNHDA and CDR2 as SQIVND (reference sequence). This CDR3 is 16 amino acids long. V was cut by 0 bases and J by 8 bases, with 19 bases left in between. The CDR3 region is CASSIEQVGPGPEAFF. The CDR3 nucleotides read TGTGCCAGTAGTATAGAACAGGTGGGTCCAGGGCCAGAAGCTTTCTTT.

This clone has ten or more counts. The chain combines TRBV9 with TRBJ2-7; D is perhaps TRBD1 (5 bases). The length of the CDR3 is 14 residues. With 3 bases removed from V and 2 bases from J, the gap between germline ends came to 12 bases. Germline CDR1 and CDR2: SGDLS and YYNGEE. The CDR3 coding sequence is TGTGCCAGCAGCGCGGACACCCAGCCCTACGAGCAGTACTTC. Its protein product is CASSADTQPYEQYF. Full variable domain (rest looked up from reference TRBV9 and TRBJ2-7): DSGVTQTPKHLITATGQRVTLRCSPRSGDLSVYWYQQSLDQGLQFLIQYYNGEERAKGNILERFSAQQFPDLHSELNLSSLELGDSALYFCASSADTQPYEQYFGPGTRLTVT.

This clone was counted a single time. J is TRBJ2-1 and V is TRBV6-5; 8 nucleotides line up with TRBD2. The V gene's germline CDR1 is MNHEY and CDR2 SVGAGI. This CDR3 has 15 amino acids. J gave up 4 bases and V 0 bases, and 2 bases lay outside the gene matches. CDR3 sequence (DNA): TGTGCCAGCAGTTACTCACTAGCGGAATACAATGAGCAGTTCTTC. This codes for CASSYSLAEYNEQFF.

The chain joins TRBV11-3 to TRBJ1-2; D not resolved. Deletions cut 4 bases from V and 5 bases from J, with 20 bases between. CDR1 SGHNT and CDR2 YENEEA come from the germline V gene. The CDR3 is 16 amino acids. CDR3 sequence reads: CASSSPGSPSLYGYTF. The CDR3, as DNA: TGTGCCAGCAGCTCCCCCGGCAGCCCTAGTTTGTATGGCTACACCTTC.

The rearrangement joins TRBV10-3 to TRBJ2-1; 11 nucleotides agree with TRBD2. The CDR3 has 19 residues. In germline, CDR1 is ENHRY, CDR2 SYGVKD. After removal of 3 bases from V and 0 bases from J, the junction contained 10 bases not matched to a gene. In nucleotides, the CDR3 is TGTGCCATCAGTGATAGCTTCGGGACTAGCGGAATCTCCTACAATGAGCAGTTCTTC. Translated, it gives CAISDSFGTSGISYNEQFF.

The V and J genes are TRBV6-5 and TRBJ1-1; D gene ambiguous. The V end was cut by 4 bases, the J end by 6 bases, with 12 bases between. The germline gives CDR1 MNHEY, CDR2 SVGAGI. The length of the CDR3 is 13 residues. CDR3 DNA sequence: TGTGCCAGCAGTTGGACTCACCTAGCTGAAGCTTTCTTT. This encodes CASSWTHLAEAFF.

This rearrangement joins TRBV12-3 or TRBV12-4 to TRBJ1-5; D is uncertain. The CDR3 totals 12 residues. V gave up 3 bases and J gave up 6 bases, with 6 bases separating them. In nucleotides, the CDR3 is TGTGCCAGCAGTTTTGGGAGTCAGCCCCAGCATTTT. It encodes CASSFGSQPQHF.

The chain is built from TRBV7-6 and TRBJ2-5; possibly TRBD2 for D (6 bases). Germline CDR1 reads SGHVS; CDR2 reads FNYEAQ. The CDR3 loop spans 18 amino acids. V lost 2 bases to trimming and J lost 5 bases, with 24 bases between them. The CDR3 DNA reads as TGTGCCAGCAGCTTATTACTTACTGTAGCGGCCCTGGGGGAGACCCAGTACTTC. Amino acids: CASSLLLTVAALGETQYF.

This clone has a single count. The rearrangement links TRBV12-3 or TRBV12-4 to TRBJ2-5; D call uncertain. Between the trimmed V and J ends, which lost 3 bases and 1 base, there was a span of 6 bases. This CDR3 comprises 13 residues. CDR3 sequence: CASSFPVQETQYF. For the CDR3, the DNA is TGTGCCAGCAGTTTCCCGGTCCAAGAGACCCAGTACTTC.

The V and J genes are TRBV5-1 and TRBJ2-5; the match to TRBD2 covers 8 bases. The CDR3 length is 15 residues. With V trimmed by 1 base and J by 2 bases, 4 bases remained unmatched. Germline loops: CDR1 SGHRS, CDR2 YFSETQ. DNA of the CDR3: TGCGCCAGCAGCTTGAGCGGGAGCCGACAAGAGACCCAGTACTTC. Protein product: CASSLSGSRQETQYF.

This sequence joins TRBV6-5 and TRBJ1-1, with TRBD1 matching over 8 bases. Trimming at V came to 6 bases and at J to 13 bases, leaving 10 bases not matched to a gene. Germline V gene data show CDR1 as MNHEY and CDR2 as SVGAGI. The CDR3 sequence is 12 residues long. The CDR3 nucleotides read TGTGCCAGCAGCCAGGACAGGGCGGAGGTTTTCTTT. It translates to CASSQDRAEVFF.

J is TRBJ1-4 and V is TRBV4-3; D gene uncertain. The germline V and J ends were trimmed by 0 bases and 5 bases, with 7 bases remaining between them. The CDR3 spans 14 residues. Germline CDR1 reads LGHNA; CDR2 reads YSLEER. The DNA for the CDR3 is TGCGCCAGCAGCCAAGATACAGCCAATGAAAAACTGTTTTTT. It translates to CASSQDTANEKLFF.

This clone is labeled medium-sized. V is TRBV7-6 and J is TRBJ2-7; D is possibly TRBD2 (5 bases). The CDR3 has 16 residues. Trimming removed 1 base from V and 6 bases from J, with 19 bases in between. Germline CDR1 and CDR2: SGHVS and FNYEAQ. This chain's CDR3 is CASSLGTPGETVEQYF. The CDR3 DNA reads as TGTGCCAGCAGCTTAGGAACCCCCGGGGAAACAGTCGAGCAGTACTTC.

This clone was observed a few times. The chain couples TRBV2 to TRBJ2-7; D is unclear. CDR3 length: 12 amino acids. V was pared by 4 bases and J by 3 bases, with 7 bases between. Germline CDR1 is SNHLY and CDR2 is FYNNEI. CDR3 bases: TGTGCCAGCAGTGGTAACAACTACGAGCAGTACTTC. This translates into CASSGNNYEQYF.

The chain recombines TRBV2 with TRBJ1-2, with a tentative D call TRBD1 (6 bases). The germline V gene has CDR1 SNHLY and CDR2 FYNNEI. Trimming removed 6 bases from V and 0 bases from J, with 17 bases in between. The CDR3 has 16 residues. The CDR3 is CASRLFDRNPNYGYTF. CDR3 in DNA: TGTGCCAGCAGGCTTTTCGACAGGAACCCTAACTATGGCTACACCTTC.

The CDR3 sequence is CSVGRSGGTDTQYF. The CDR3 DNA follows: TGCAGCGTTGGGAGGTCAGGGGGCACAGATACGCAGTATTTT. The chain couples TRBV29-1 to TRBJ2-3; maybe TRBD1 (6 bases). CDR3 length equals 14 residues. Germline V lookup: CDR1 SQVTM, CDR2 ANQGSEA. Deletions cut 4 bases from V and 1 base from J, with 12 bases between.

The CDR3 reads CASSATGGETQYF. As DNA, the CDR3 is TGTGCCAGTAGTGCCACCGGAGGGGAGACCCAGTACTTC. The chain employs TRBV19 and TRBJ2-5, with D maybe TRBD2 (6 bases). The CDR3 is 13 residues long. The germline gives CDR1 LNHDA, CDR2 SQIVND (reference sequence). The V end was cut by 5 bases, the J end by 5 bases, with 12 bases between. Complete variable domain (other parts from reference TRBV19 and TRBJ2-5): DGGITQSPKYLFRKEGQNVTLSCEQNLNHDAMYWYRQDPGQGLRLIYYSQIVNDFQKGDIAEGYSVSREKKESFPLTVTSAQKNPTAFYLCASSATGGETQYFGPGTRLLVL.

This chain's CDR3 is CASSQSSENTDTQYF. The CDR3 region has the DNA TGTGCCAGCAGCCAATCTAGCGAAAACACAGATACGCAGTATTTT. The J gene is TRBJ2-3, the V gene TRBV6-5; a weak D match, TRBD2 (6 bases). Trimming cost V 6 bases and J 2 bases, with 15 bases left between them. The germline V gene has CDR1 MNHEY and CDR2 SVGAGI. The CDR3 extends over 15 amino acids.

This rearrangement joins TRBV11-3 to TRBJ2-3, with TRBD2 identical over 8 bases. CDR3 length: 15 residues. Per germline, CDR1 SGHNT and CDR2 YENEEA. J lost 5 bases, V lost 0 bases, and 4 bases had no gene match. The CDR3 region has the DNA TGTGCCAGCAGCTTAGATTGGCTAGCGGGAGATACGCAGTATTTT. This sequence encodes CASSLDWLAGDTQYF.

The chain is built from TRBV9 and TRBJ2-3; TRBD2 is a possible D gene (6 bases). The germline V and J ends were trimmed by 3 bases and 5 bases, with 16 bases remaining between them. CDR3 size: 15 residues. Per the germline V gene, CDR1 is SGDLS and CDR2 is YYNGEE. This chain's CDR3 is CASSARVPGGDTQYF. CDR3 nucleotides: TGTGCCAGCAGCGCCCGGGTGCCCGGGGGAGATACGCAGTATTTT.

The V call is TRBV28, the J call TRBJ1-1, with 7 bases identical to TRBD1. The trim removed 1 base at V and 5 bases at J, leaving 1 base unmatched. The CDR3 is 13 amino acids. CDR1 and CDR2 from the germline V gene are MDHEN and SYDVKM. The CDR3 region has the DNA TGTGCCAGCAGTTTATCAGGGGGGACTGAAGCTTTCTTT. It yields the protein CASSLSGGTEAFF.

Only a few counts were recorded for this clone. The chain links TRBV28 to TRBJ2-7, with a possible D match to TRBD1 (5 bases). This CDR3 has 16 amino acids. V shed 4 bases and J shed 4 bases, with 20 bases lying between them. The germline CDR1 and CDR2 sequences are MDHEN and SYDVKM. The CDR3 loop is CASSSTLGPPLYEQYF. In DNA form, the CDR3 reads TGTGCCAGCAGTTCCACCCTGGGGCCCCCCCTATACGAGCAGTACTTC. Filled out from reference TRBV28 and TRBJ2-7, the complete variable domain reads DVKVTQSSRYLVKRTGEKVFLECVQDMDHENMFWYRQDPGLGLRLIYFSYDVKMKEKGDIPEGYSVSREKKERFSLILESASTNQTSMYLCASSSTLGPPLYEQYFGPGTRLTVT.

The genes are TRBV5-6 and TRBJ1-2, with D perhaps matching TRBD1 (5 bases). V was shortened by 0 bases and J by 6 bases, with 12 bases between the two germline ends. This CDR3 has 14 residues. From germline, CDR1 is SGHDT and CDR2 YYEEEE. The CDR3 sequence is CASSLAGAGDGYTF. The CDR3 coding sequence is TGTGCCAGCAGCTTGGCTGGGGCTGGGGATGGCTACACCTTC.